The clone carrying this TCR beta chain was detected only a few times. What it recognizes is unknown. This sample is part of a study of human T cells and chemical hapten exposure. Overall study findings and caveats: DPC sensitization did not alter TCRs above 1 in 1000 frequency.

TCRdb redid the calling of the RACE reads with MiXCR, one entry per CDR3 protein. In the table there are fewer than 150,000 distinct CDR3 sequences, roughly an eighth of which are singletons. The CDR3 extends over 13 amino acids. Trimming pared 5 bases from V and 3 bases from J, leaving 11 bases between. Germline V gene sequence: CDR1 SQVTM, CDR2 ANQGSEA. The time point here: patch test 1, 2 weeks after DPC sensitization. Treatment in this sample: therapeutic diphenylcyclopropenone sensitization with weekly scalp DPC. The template was total RNA from unfractionated whole blood. The receptor's source is a man aged 18 to 29 with alopecia areata. Some clones in this sample may be carry-over from other donors' samples. The starting material was whole blood, obtained in connection with sensitization to the hapten diphenylcyclopropenone (DPC). The J gene is TRBJ1-5, the V gene TRBV29-1; no reliable D call. This chain's CDR3 is CSVSSTNNQPQHF. Here the CDR3 DNA reads TGCAGCGTTAGCAGCACTAACAATCAGCCCCAGCATTTT.